Each of the 3 T cell receptor beta chains below was sequenced from the same sample in a study of response to subunit inactivated influenza vaccine. Each CDR3 protein gets one entry after TCRdb re-called the RT-PCR reads with MiXCR. The sample records 550,000 to 650,000 distinct CDR3 sequences, approximately 12% being singletons. The sample here was PBMCs from blood, taken on the day of vaccination. The receptors stem from a man aged 45-60 years who received an inactivated influenza vaccine.

This clonotype was detected many times. The V and J genes are TRBV5-5 and TRBJ2-2, with D possibly matching TRBD2 (6 bases). From germline, CDR1 is SGHKS and CDR2 YYEKEE (reference sequence). This CDR3 has 15 amino acids. Trimming left V 3 bases short and J 4 bases short, with 13 bases between. The CDR3 DNA reads as TGTGCCAGCAGCTCCCGGGGGTGGGGCACCGGGGAGCTGTTTTTT. Translating gives CASSSRGWGTGELFF.

This clonotype was recorded at least ten times. This chain connects TRBV29-1 to TRBJ2-2; D ambiguous. V lost 7 bases and J 2 bases, leaving 5 bases between the germline ends. Germline V gene sequence: CDR1 SQVTM, CDR2 ANQGSEA. The CDR3 extends over 11 amino acids. CDR3 bases: TGCAGCGCTTTAAACACCGGGGAGCTGTTTTTT. Translated, it gives CSALNTGELFF.

In its sample, this clonotype was seen a few times. This chain connects TRBV27 to TRBJ2-7, with unresolved D. V was clipped by 1 base and J by 0 bases, with 10 bases between them. This CDR3 contains 15 residues. In germline, CDR1 is MNHEY, CDR2 SMNVEV (reference sequence). The CDR3 sequence is CASSLYLESSYEQYF. CDR3 in DNA: TGTGCCAGCAGTTTATATCTAGAGAGCTCCTACGAGCAGTACTTC.